This T cell receptor beta chain was identified during a study of T-cell reconstitution after alpha-beta-depleted transplantation in children. The authors prepared the TCRbeta library with unique molecular identifiers. TCRdb called the PCR reads again in MiXCR, with one record for every CDR3 protein. The sample has some 250,000 distinct CDR3 sequences, 9.5% to 15% seen once. Germline V CDR1 and CDR2: LGHNA, YSLEER. This CDR3 is built from 15 residues. The germline V and J ends were trimmed by 2 bases and 5 bases, with 15 bases remaining between them. This receptor was taken from a human donor who donated a stem cell graft to a child with acute lymphoblastic leukemia. This chain links TRBV4-3 with TRBJ2-5; D possibly corresponds to TRBD1 (6 bases). The sample was PBMCs from the stem cell graft donor, taken from the stem cell graft. The CDR3 sequence is CASSQSQGRAETQYF. The CDR3 nucleotides are TGCGCCAGCAGCCAAAGCCAGGGGCGAGCGGAGACCCAGTACTTC.